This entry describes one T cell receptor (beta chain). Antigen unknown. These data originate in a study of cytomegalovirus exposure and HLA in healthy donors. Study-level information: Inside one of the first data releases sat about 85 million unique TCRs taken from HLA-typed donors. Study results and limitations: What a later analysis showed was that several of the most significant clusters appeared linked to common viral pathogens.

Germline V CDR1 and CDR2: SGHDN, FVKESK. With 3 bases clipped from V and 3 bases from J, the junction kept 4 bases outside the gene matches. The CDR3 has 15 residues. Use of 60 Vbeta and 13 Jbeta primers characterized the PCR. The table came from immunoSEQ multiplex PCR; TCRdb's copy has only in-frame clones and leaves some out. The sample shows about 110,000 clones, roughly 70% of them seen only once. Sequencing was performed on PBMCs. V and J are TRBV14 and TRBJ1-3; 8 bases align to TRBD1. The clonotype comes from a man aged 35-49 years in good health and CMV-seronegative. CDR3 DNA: TGTGCCAGCAGCCATGCAGGGGGCGTTGGAAACACCATATATTTT. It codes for CASSHAGGVGNTIYF.